These T cell receptor beta chains were read from a single sample in a study of shared clonotypes between healthy human individuals. Clones were read by immunoSEQ multiplex PCR, and TCRdb kept only the in-frame ones, dropping some. This table has more than 2,000,000 clones, 85% to 95% appearing once. What was sequenced was naive CD4+ T cells sorted from blood. These receptors were taken from a man in his late teens or twenties in good health. CDR3s include the opening cysteine and the closing phenylalanine or tryptophan. The size field is filled for only some rows; it gives once, few, many or a size class.

clone_size j_call v_call cdr3_aa
- TRBJ2-2 TRBV7-9 CASSSRDRLTNTGELFF
few TRBJ2-2 TRBV10-3 CAIGGPAGNTGELFF
- TRBJ1-1 TRBV6-5 CASSYLRISNTEAFF
once TRBJ2-7 TRBV11-2 CASSLVGGGPYEQYF
- TRBJ1-2 TRBV4-2 CASSQDGTGTGGYTF
- TRBJ2-7 TRBV29-1 CSVERMSSYEQYF
- TRBJ2-1 TRBV4-1 CASSVRDSQYNEQFF
- TRBJ2-7 TRBV27 CASSLFSPLDEQYF
- TRBJ1-1 TRBV6-1 CASGGLTEAFF
once TRBJ1-3 TRBV6-5 CASSRTGTSGNTIYF
once TRBJ1-4 TRBV28 CASVGGRYEKLFF
- TRBJ1-3 TRBV28 CASSLAGLGNTIYF
- TRBJ2-1 TRBV19 CASRAGTRNDEQFF
- TRBJ1-5 TRBV6-1 CASSVTGNGQPQHF
- TRBJ2-3 TRBV21-1 CASSKGSGGDPDTQYF
- TRBJ2-2 TRBV30 CAWMRGAGELFF
- TRBJ2-1 TRBV5-1 CASFDQGPYNEQFF
- TRBJ1-4 TRBV19 CASKGQEEKLFF
- TRBJ1-2 TRBV2 CASTAVANYGYTF
- TRBJ1-5 TRBV27 CASSFASNQPQHF
- TRBJ1-4 TRBV19 CASAGGRKEKLFF
- TRBJ2-5 TRBV5-1 CASSLSRYHQETQYF
- TRBJ1-5 TRBV15 CATSRRRQGPNQPQHF
- TRBJ1-6 TRBV12-5 CASGSYGGIWKSPLHF
- TRBJ1-1 TRBV19 CASSQGRDLNPKKNTEAFF
- TRBJ2-1 TRBV4-3 CASSQEAIRQGASGSSYNEQFF
- TRBJ1-3 TRBV7-2 CASSLQGAYSGNTIYF
- TRBJ1-1 TRBV2 CASSGQRNTEAFF
- TRBJ1-4 TRBV11-2 CASSYWTGGAKTNEKLFF
once TRBJ2-7 TRBV7-2 CASSLGTPLGTYEQYF
- TRBJ2-3 TRBV7-9 CASGLPGRSDTQYF
- TRBJ1-5 TRBV15 CATSRDLGMSNQPQHF
- TRBJ2-1 TRBV5-1 CASSFGGSYNEQFF
- TRBJ2-7 TRBV7-3 CASSLTSGSSYEQYF
once TRBJ2-1 TRBV19 CASSEVAGGVEQFF
- TRBJ2-2 TRBV19 CASSTSPANTGELFF
few TRBJ1-6 TRBV5-1 CASSYGQGNSPLHF
- TRBJ1-5 TRBV19 CASSALDRDNQPQHF
- TRBJ1-5 TRBV18 CASSAGVSNQPQHF
- TRBJ1-5 TRBV7-2 CASSWGPNQPQHF
- TRBJ2-3 TRBV5-6 CASSLGTKTDTQYF